The sequence of this T cell receptor beta chain was determined in a study of T cell responses to AZD1222 COVID-19 vaccine. Study-level results: Close to half of all spike-specific TCRs reportedly target regions of the variants that are unmutated. Possibly, clonal diversity was underestimated; donors were largely white British and included more females.

Germline assignment: CDR1 KGHSH and CDR2 LQKENI. V was cut by 0 bases and J by 5 bases, with 11 bases left in between. The CDR3 is 15 residues long. Second-dose groups at about 4 or about 12 weeks were pooled. A note on this clone: Its antigen is currently unknown.

Profiling relied on immunoSEQ multiplex PCR, and the TCRdb table lists in-frame clones only, not all of them. The sample yields under 150,000 clones, roughly 84% seen once. The clonotype was recovered from an adult who received the AZD1222 COVID-19 vaccine. The sequencing used peripheral blood, collected 28 days after the second AZD1222 dose. The chain couples TRBV18 to TRBJ1-3; D not resolved. The CDR3 region has the DNA TGTGCCAGCTCACCACCACAGTCTTACCGAAACACCATATATTTT. This translates into CASSPPQSYRNTIYF.